This T cell receptor (beta chain) was found in a study of blood T cell repertoires in COVID-19. Whole-study context: PBMCs, B-cell-depleted T cells, or T cells provided the cDNA or gDNA that made up the material.

Source study methods: The authors estimated nucleated cell counts from reference gene primer amplification. The protocol was immunoSEQ multiplex PCR, while the TCRdb copy is restricted to in-frame clones and leaves out a portion. V, J and clone size are those of that table, while D and trimming were read from the DNA. The data hold about 85,000 clones, with 90% observed a single time. V lost 2 bases and J lost 3, with 10 bases in between. Looked up from germline, CDR1 is MNHEY and CDR2 is SVGAGI. The CDR3 has 14 residues. The receptor was derived from a woman aged 80 or over with active or convalescent COVID-19. This chain links TRBV6-5 with TRBJ1-1; D is unresolved. Sequencing was carried out using peripheral blood. CDR3 protein: CASSYAGFDTEAFF. CDR3 DNA: TGTGCCAGCAGTTACGCGGGTTTTGACACTGAAGCTTTCTTT.